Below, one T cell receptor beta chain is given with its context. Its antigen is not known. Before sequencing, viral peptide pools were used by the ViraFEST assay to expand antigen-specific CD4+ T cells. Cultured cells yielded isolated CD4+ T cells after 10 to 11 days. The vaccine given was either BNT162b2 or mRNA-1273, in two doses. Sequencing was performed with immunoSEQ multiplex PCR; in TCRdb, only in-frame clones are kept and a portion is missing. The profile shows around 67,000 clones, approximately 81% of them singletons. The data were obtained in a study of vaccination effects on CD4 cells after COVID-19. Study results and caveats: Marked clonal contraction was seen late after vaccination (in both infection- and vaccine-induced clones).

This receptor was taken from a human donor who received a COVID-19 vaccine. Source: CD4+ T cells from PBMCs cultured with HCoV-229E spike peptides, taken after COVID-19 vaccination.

The CDR3 DNA reads as TGTGCCAGCAGCCCGAGCTGGGACGGCCCCTCCTACAATGAGCAGTTCTTC. It encodes CASSPSWDGPSYNEQFF. The V gene is TRBV7-9, the J gene TRBJ2-1, with D perhaps assigned TRBD1 or TRBD2 (5 bases each). Germline V lookup: CDR1 SEHNR, CDR2 FQNEAQ (reference sequence). V lost 5 bases to trimming and J lost 0 bases, with 17 bases between them. The CDR3 runs 17 residues.